A selection of T cell receptor beta chains follows, all from one sample in a study of blood T cell repertoires in COVID-19. The assay was immunoSEQ multiplex PCR, and TCRdb's table has in-frame clones only and misses some. The sample lists almost 55,000 clones, approximately 87% occurring once. Sequencing was carried out using peripheral blood. These receptors all stem from a human donor in a cohort sampled during active COVID-19. The CDR3 runs from the conserved cysteine through the conserved F or W.

14 TRBJ1-3 TRBV19 CASTRRSSGNTIYF
15 TRBJ1-5 TRBV6-2/TRBV6-3 CASRPTGGVNQPQHF
14 TRBJ1-1 TRBV6-6 CASSYRQGYTEAFF
15 TRBJ1-1 TRBV7-2 CASSSTTGLTTEAFF
16 TRBJ1-2 TRBV7-2 CASSPGGGTGVYGYTF
14 TRBJ1-6 TRBV6-4 CASRGTGPNSPLHF
15 TRBJ1-6 TRBV10-3 CAISELGQGGSPLHF
13 TRBJ1-6 TRBV6-5 CASRQTGFSPLHF
13 TRBJ2-7 TRBV30 CALTRDSSYEQYF
17 TRBJ2-2 TRBV7-3 CASSAEPRPTSAGELFF
15 TRBJ2-3 TRBV4-3 CASSQDALFTDTQYF
15 TRBJ2-1 TRBV9 CASSVAGDSHNEQFF
15 TRBJ2-5 TRBV7-2 CASSRRTGGRETQYF
12 TRBJ1-2 TRBV5-6 CASSLAGTVNTF
15 TRBJ2-1 TRBV6-4 CASSERLAGGDEQFF
14 TRBJ1-6 TRBV12-5 CASGLTTDNSPLHF
12 TRBJ1-2 TRBV29-1 CSVARTVGGYTF
18 TRBJ2-1 TRBV5-6 CASSLGRPAGGFDNEQFF
16 TRBJ1-1 TRBV5-1 CASSRSLGGADTEAFF